One and the same sample provided the 19 T cell receptor beta chains below, sequenced in a study of CD8+ T cells in alopecia areata. As for treatment: oral pan-JAK inhibitor, 5-10 mg twice daily. Extracted RNA was reverse transcribed, and the resulting cDNA served as sequencing template. TCRdb keeps only in-frame clones here, not all; method: immunoSEQ multiplex PCR. The sample yields over 100,000 clones, 53% seen once. The starting material was CD4+ T cells sorted from blood, obtained at week 4, from a patient treated with tofacitinib. The origin of the receptors is a human donor with alopecia areata.

This clone has just a few counts. This chain connects TRBV5-1 to TRBJ2-7; no definite D call. In germline, CDR1 is SGHRS, CDR2 YFSETQ. The CDR3 is 16 amino acids. Trimming took 0 bases from V and 1 from J, leaving 14 bases between them. CDR3 in DNA: TGCGCCAGCAGCTTGGTAGTGGGCACCAAGTCCTACGAGCAGTACTTC. As protein: CASSLVVGTKSYEQYF.

The J gene is TRBJ1-5, the V gene TRBV4-1, with TRBD1 identical over 8 bases. The CDR3 contains 15 residues. The V gene's germline CDR1 is MGHRA and CDR2 YSYEKL. Germline trimming cut 1 base from V and 7 bases from J; bases unmatched to any gene: 6. The CDR3 loop reads CASSQGDRGMQPQHF. DNA for the CDR3: TGCGCCAGCAGCCAAGGAGACAGGGGTATGCAGCCCCAGCATTTT.

CDR3 in amino acids: CASSFNSGANVLTF. CDR3 sequence (DNA): TGTGCCAGCAGCTTCAATTCTGGGGCCAACGTCCTGACTTTC. V gene TRBV7-2 combines with J gene TRBJ2-6; no clear D gene. The CDR3 has 14 residues. The germline CDR1 and CDR2 sequences are SGHTA and FQGNSA. With 3 bases removed from V and 1 base from J, the gap between germline ends came to 4 bases.

The rearrangement links TRBV30 to TRBJ1-3; no clear D gene. The V end lost 3 bases, the J end lost 0 bases, and 15 bases lay between the germline ends. The CDR3 is made up of 16 amino acids. Germline values: CDR1 GTSNPN, CDR2 SVGIG (reference sequence). Here the CDR3 DNA reads TGTGCCTGGAGAACCACTCAGGAGAGCTCTGGAAACACCATATATTTT. Translating it yields CAWRTTQESSGNTIYF.

The chain carries TRBV19 and TRBJ2-1, with 11 bases fitting TRBD1. Losses at the gene ends were 4 bases for V and 4 bases for J; bases not matched to a gene: 6. CDR3 length: 16 amino acids. Germline V gene sequence: CDR1 LNHDA, CDR2 SQIVND (reference sequence). CDR3 loop: CASSTTGTGGYNEQFF. CDR3 DNA: TGTGCCAGTAGTACGACCGGGACAGGGGGTTACAATGAGCAGTTCTTC. Variable domain in full (rest from reference TRBV19 and TRBJ2-1): DGGITQSPKYLFRKEGQNVTLSCEQNLNHDAMYWYRQDPGQGLRLIYYSQIVNDFQKGDIAEGYSVSREKKESFPLTVTSAQKNPTAFYLCASSTTGTGGYNEQFFGPGTRLTVL.

The chain uses TRBV7-3 and TRBJ2-7; TRBD2 aligns across 9 bases. This CDR3 region has 15 residues. Losses at the gene ends were 0 bases for V and 5 bases for J; bases not matched to a gene: 5. Per the germline V gene, CDR1 is SGHTA and CDR2 is FQGTGA. The CDR3 coding sequence is TGTGCCAGCAGCTTAACTAGCGGGAGTCCCAACGAGCAGTACTTC. Its translation is CASSLTSGSPNEQYF.

There are a few counts of this clone. The V and J genes are TRBV9 and TRBJ2-3, with 11 bases identical to TRBD2. Germline V gives CDR1 SGDLS, CDR2 YYNGEE. This CDR3 region has 16 residues. Trimming cost V 1 base and J 0 bases; bases outside gene matches: 1. The CDR3 DNA reads as TGTGCCAGCAGCGTAACTAGCGGGAGTAGCACAGATACGCAGTATTTT. Translation gives CASSVTSGSSTDTQYF.

The chain carries TRBV30 and TRBJ1-2, with D unclear. The CDR3 is 14 amino acids. Germline CDR1 is GTSNPN and CDR2 is SVGIG (reference sequence). The V end lost 1 base, the J end lost 4 bases, and 13 bases lay between the germline ends. Written as DNA, the CDR3 is TGTGCCTGGAGTGGAACAGCTATTACCTATGGCTACACCTTC. Protein: CAWSGTAITYGYTF.

This clone was observed a handful of times. J is TRBJ1-2 and V is TRBV4-1; D is unclear. Per germline, CDR1 MGHRA and CDR2 YSYEKL. Trimming shortened V by 0 bases and J by 0 bases, and 8 bases separated the two germline ends. The CDR3 is made up of 15 amino acids. DNA for the CDR3: TGCGCCAGCAGCCAAGAGGCAAGGACTAACTATGGCTACACCTTC. It is translated as CASSQEARTNYGYTF.

The chain employs TRBV7-2 and TRBJ2-7; a weak D match, TRBD1 (6 bases). There are 13 residues in the CDR3. CDR1 and CDR2 (germline): SGHTA, FQGNSA. Trimming pared 5 bases from V and 1 base from J, leaving 9 bases between. CDR3 nucleotides: TGTGCCAGCAGCAAAGACAGGTCCTACGAGCAGTACTTC. Encoded protein: CASSKDRSYEQYF.

This clone was recorded once. V usage is TRBV6-5 and J usage is TRBJ2-3, with 10 bases that match TRBD2. Trimming cost V 0 bases and J 0 bases; bases outside gene matches: 0. Per germline, CDR1 MNHEY and CDR2 SVGAGI. This CDR3 contains 16 residues. CDR3 nucleotide sequence: TGTGCCAGCAGTTACTCGACTAGCGGGAGCACAGATACGCAGTATTTT. Encoded protein: CASSYSTSGSTDTQYF.

The V and J genes are TRBV15 and TRBJ2-5; possibly TRBD1 or TRBD2 for D (5 bases each). CDR1 LNHNV and CDR2 YYDKDF come from the germline V gene (reference sequence). V was cut by 9 bases and J by 2 bases, with 13 bases left in between. This CDR3 spans 13 amino acids. The CDR3 DNA sequence: TGTGCCACTCAAAGAGGGGATCAAGAGACCCAGTACTTC. As protein: CATQRGDQETQYF.

Only a few counts were recorded for this clone. The chain combines TRBV25-1 with TRBJ1-1; the D is unclear. The germline V gene encodes CDR1 MGHDK and CDR2 SYGVNS. The V gene lost 6 bases and the J gene lost 8 bases, with 16 bases spanning the gap. CDR3 length equals 13 residues. The CDR3 DNA follows: TGTGCCAGCAGCGGCATCGGCTTAGAGGAAGCTTTCTTT. Amino acid sequence: CASSGIGLEEAFF.

The chain links TRBV11-2 to TRBJ1-1; D remains unclear. This CDR3 region has 14 residues. V was clipped by 0 bases and J by 5 bases, with 10 bases between them. Germline V gene lookup returns CDR1 SGHAT and CDR2 FQNNGV. Here the CDR3 DNA reads TGTGCCAGCAGCTTAGATGGGCCAGCGACTGAAGCTTTCTTT. This gives the protein CASSLDGPATEAFF.

This clone was picked up one time. V and J are TRBV5-1 and TRBJ2-1; D uncertain. V gave up 6 bases and J gave up 5 bases, with 12 bases separating them. The CDR3 extends over 13 amino acids. The germline V gene has CDR1 SGHRS and CDR2 YFSETQ. The CDR3 coding sequence is TGCGCCAGCACCAGTGTGGGGAACAATGAGCAGTTCTTC. Protein sequence: CASTSVGNNEQFF.

The rearrangement links TRBV15 to TRBJ2-3, with D possibly being TRBD1 or TRBD2 (5 bases each). Trimming removed 6 bases at V and 0 bases at J, with 13 bases between. This CDR3 is built from 15 residues. The germline gives CDR1 LNHNV, CDR2 YYDKDF (reference sequence). DNA for the CDR3: TGTGCCACCAGACGCCGGGACGGGAGCACAGATACGCAGTATTTT. Its translation is CATRRRDGSTDTQYF.

This clone showed up just once. J is TRBJ1-2 and V is TRBV5-6; D might be TRBD1 (6 bases). V was clipped by 0 bases and J by 5 bases, with 11 bases between them. Germline V gives CDR1 SGHDT, CDR2 YYEEEE. The CDR3 covers 14 residues. As DNA, the CDR3 is TGTGCCAGCAGCTTGGTGACAGGACTATATGGCTACACCTTC. Translation gives CASSLVTGLYGYTF.

The rearrangement links TRBV29-1 to TRBJ1-1, with a tentative D call TRBD1 (5 bases). Germline V lookup: CDR1 SQVTM, CDR2 ANQGSEA. The CDR3 loop spans 12 amino acids. The V end was cut by 7 bases, the J end by 1 base, with 10 bases between. CDR3 residues: CSAVTENTEAFF. The CDR3 coding sequence is TGCAGCGCCGTGACAGAGAACACTGAAGCTTTCTTT. The full variable domain, its missing parts supplied by reference TRBV29-1 and TRBJ1-1, is SAVISQKPSRDICQRGTSLTIQCQVDSQVTMMFWYRQQPGQSLTLIATANQGSEATYESGFVIDKFPISRPNLTFSTLTVSNMSPEDSSIYLCSAVTENTEAFFGQGTRLTVV.

The chain couples TRBV7-2 to TRBJ1-2; 7 bases agree with TRBD1. CDR3 length equals 13 residues. Looked up from germline, CDR1 is SGHTA and CDR2 is FQGNSA. With 6 bases clipped from V and 4 bases from J, the junction kept 5 bases outside the gene matches. The CDR3 region is CASRGTAGYGYTF. The CDR3, as DNA: TGTGCCAGCAGGGGGACAGCCGGCTATGGCTACACCTTC. The full variable domain, its missing parts supplied by reference TRBV7-2 and TRBJ1-2, is GAGVSQSPSNKVTEKGKDVELRCDPISGHTALYWYRQSLGQGLEFLIYFQGNSAPDKSGLPSDRFSAERTGGSVSTLTIQRTQQEDSAVYLCASRGTAGYGYTFGSGTRLTVV.